Shown below are 32 T cell receptor beta chains from a single sample sequenced in a study of cytomegalovirus exposure and HLA in healthy donors. The PCR had 60 Vbeta and 13 Jbeta primers. Generated by immunoSEQ multiplex PCR, the TCRdb table keeps only in-frame clones and is missing some. The table includes approximately 93,000 clones, less than 80% detected once. Sequencing input: PBMCs. The receptors derive from a boy aged 10-17 years in good health and CMV-seropositive.

V gene TRBV7-9 combines with J gene TRBJ1-2; tentative D call: TRBD1 (6 bases). CDR1 SEHNR and CDR2 FQNEAQ come from the germline V gene (reference sequence). The CDR3 runs 14 residues. The V gene lost 1 base and the J gene lost 6 bases, with 12 bases spanning the gap. In nucleotides, the CDR3 is TGTGCCAGCAGCTTAGATTCGGCAGGGGATGGCTACACCTTC. Translated, it gives CASSLDSAGDGYTF.

This clone has a handful of counts. This chain uses TRBV7-6 with TRBJ1-2, with D unclear. Germline CDR1 reads SGHVS; CDR2 reads FNYEAQ. There are 13 residues in the CDR3. The germline V and J ends were trimmed by 5 bases and 8 bases, with 15 bases remaining between them. CDR3 bases: TGTGCCAGCAGCCCCCAGAGTCTGGGCGGCTACACCTTC. This gives the protein CASSPQSLGGYTF.

The chain recombines TRBV5-8 with TRBJ2-3; a weak D match, TRBD1 (6 bases). Germline assignment: CDR1 SGHTS and CDR2 YDEGEE. Between the trimmed V and J ends, which lost 2 bases and 6 bases, there was a span of 10 bases. The length of the CDR3 is 13 residues. CDR3 coding DNA: TGTGCCAGCAGCTTAACAGGGTTTGATACGCAGTATTTT. This gives the protein CASSLTGFDTQYF.

This rearrangement joins TRBV7-9 to TRBJ1-5; the D gene is possibly TRBD1 (6 bases). The length of the CDR3 is 13 residues. V was pared by 7 bases and J by 8 bases, with 15 bases between. The germline gives CDR1 SEHNR, CDR2 FQNEAQ (reference sequence). The CDR3 sequence is CASTKGGSEPQHF. CDR3 in DNA: TGTGCCAGCACCAAGGGGGGGTCGGAGCCCCAGCATTTT. The whole variable domain, remainder taken from reference TRBV7-9 and TRBJ1-5, is DTGVSQNPRHKITKRGQNVTFRCDPISEHNRLYWYRQTLGQGPEFLTYFQNEAQLEKSRLLSDRFSAERPKGSFSTLEIQRTEQGDSAMYLCASTKGGSEPQHFGDGTRLSIL.

The chain employs TRBV6-1 and TRBJ2-4; weak D call: TRBD1 (6 bases). V was trimmed by 8 bases and J by 0 bases, leaving 14 bases between them. The CDR3 covers 15 residues. CDR1 MNHNS and CDR2 SASEGT come from the germline V gene. DNA of the CDR3: TGTGCCAGCCGACGGACAGATACAGCCAAAAACATTCAGTACTTC. Amino acid sequence: CASRRTDTAKNIQYF.

A few counts support this clone. The chain has TRBV29-1 and TRBJ1-1; 9 nucleotides align to TRBD1. The germline V gene has CDR1 SQVTM and CDR2 ANQGSEA. The junction had 14 bases not matched to a gene; V was cut back by 6 bases and J by 0 bases. The length of the CDR3 is 17 residues. Here the CDR3 DNA reads TGCAGCGTAGTACCAGGGACAGGGTTCATCATGAACACTGAAGCTTTCTTT. This codes for CSVVPGTGFIMNTEAFF.

The chain uses TRBV9 and TRBJ2-3; D is uncertain. CDR3 length equals 11 residues. The V gene lost 4 bases and the J gene lost 4 bases, with 4 bases spanning the gap. In germline, CDR1 is SGDLS, CDR2 YYNGEE. CDR3 nucleotides: TGTGCCAGCAGCCCGGCAGATACGCAGTATTTT. The encoded protein is CASSPADTQYF.

This chain links TRBV2 with TRBJ2-7, with D perhaps TRBD1 (6 bases). Per the germline V gene, CDR1 is SNHLY and CDR2 is FYNNEI. The CDR3 extends over 14 amino acids. Trimming stripped 4 bases from V and 3 bases from J, with 13 bases between. CDR3 coding DNA: TGTGCCAGCAGTGGGCAGGGCAGGGGCTACGAGCAGTACTTC. Its protein product is CASSGQGRGYEQYF.

J is TRBJ2-7 and V is TRBV6-5, with 8 bases lining up with TRBD1. CDR1 is MNHEY and CDR2 is SVGAGI in the germline V gene. The CDR3 has 13 residues. V shed 7 bases and J 3 bases; nucleotides not matched to a gene: 5. The CDR3 protein is CASTGQGHYEQYF. The CDR3 DNA sequence: TGTGCCAGCACCGGACAGGGACACTACGAGCAGTACTTC.

The chain employs TRBV5-4 and TRBJ1-5; D call uncertain. This CDR3 contains 15 residues. Germline-derived CDR1 and CDR2 are SGHNT and YYREEE (reference sequence). V was pared by 2 bases and J by 2 bases, with 11 bases between. The CDR3 bases are TGTGCCAGCAGCTTAGGGAGTCCGGGCAATCAGCCCCAGCATTTT. Its protein is CASSLGSPGNQPQHF.

This clone came up a few times. This sequence joins TRBV25-1 and TRBJ1-2, with TRBD1 identical over 8 bases. Germline CDR1 and CDR2: MGHDK and SYGVNS. J gave up 8 bases and V 6 bases, and 8 bases lay outside the gene matches. This CDR3 contains 13 residues. The CDR3 region is CASSRTGQGGYTF. The CDR3 coding sequence is TGTGCCAGCAGCCGGACAGGGCAGGGGGGCTACACCTTC.

This sequence joins TRBV18 and TRBJ1-2, with 7 bases aligning to TRBD1. CDR1 and CDR2 (germline): KGHSH, LQKENI. CDR3 length: 13 residues. J gave up 3 bases and V 3 bases, and 1 base lay outside the gene matches. CDR3 loop: CASSPQGDYGYTF. DNA of the CDR3: TGTGCCAGCTCACCTCAGGGGGACTATGGCTACACCTTC.

V gene TRBV5-4 combines with J gene TRBJ1-1; 9 bases fit TRBD1. The CDR3 spans 15 residues. Losses at the gene ends were 3 bases for V and 3 bases for J; bases not matched to a gene: 6. CDR1 SGHNT and CDR2 YYREEE come from the germline V gene (reference sequence). DNA for the CDR3: TGTGCCAGCAGCTCTGGACGGACAGGGGACACTGAAGCTTTCTTT. This sequence encodes CASSSGRTGDTEAFF.

The V call is TRBV14, the J call TRBJ2-7; TRBD1 might be the D (5 bases). The ends were cut back, 0 bases at V and 9 bases at J, with 18 bases in the middle. Per germline, CDR1 SGHDN and CDR2 FVKESK. This CDR3 is built from 15 residues. CDR3 region: CASSQDPVRWGAQYF. Here the CDR3 DNA reads TGTGCCAGCAGCCAAGACCCCGTTAGGTGGGGCGCGCAGTACTTC.

This sequence joins TRBV6-5 and TRBJ2-3, with TRBD2 identical over 8 bases. There are 16 residues in the CDR3. CDR1 and CDR2 (germline): MNHEY, SVGAGI. Losses at the gene ends were 4 bases for V and 4 bases for J; bases not matched to a gene: 10. In DNA, the CDR3 is TGTGCCAGCAGTTCTCGGGGGGGGGTTTTTGCAGATACGCAGTATTTT. The encoded protein is CASSSRGGVFADTQYF.

The J gene is TRBJ2-7, the V gene TRBV2, with D possibly being TRBD1 (5 bases). The CDR3 runs to 14 residues. Germline V gives CDR1 SNHLY, CDR2 FYNNEI. The V end lost 6 bases, the J end lost 0 bases, and 12 bases lay between the germline ends. This CDR3 is CASRLTESSYEQYF. CDR3 coding DNA: TGTGCCAGCAGGTTGACAGAGAGCTCCTACGAGCAGTACTTC.

The chain has TRBV4-2 and TRBJ2-7; TRBD1 aligns across 7 bases. This CDR3 comprises 17 residues. After removal of 0 bases from V and 2 bases from J, the junction contained 10 bases not matched to a gene. Germline V gives CDR1 LGHNA, CDR2 YNFKEQ. In DNA, the CDR3 is TGTGCCAGCAGCCAAGATTCCCCGTGGGGACAGACCTACGAGCAGTACTTC. Its translation: CASSQDSPWGQTYEQYF.

The genes are TRBV29-1 and TRBJ2-2; D is undetermined. This CDR3 has 13 residues. The V end lost 1 base, the J end lost 8 bases, and 11 bases lay between the germline ends. Germline V lookup: CDR1 SQVTM, CDR2 ANQGSEA. The CDR3 protein is CSVEGRSKGELFF. For the CDR3, the DNA is TGCAGCGTTGAAGGGAGAAGTAAGGGGGAGCTGTTTTTT.

V is TRBV27 and J is TRBJ2-5; D gene ambiguous. Judging by the DNA end, TRBJ2-7 fits better; the J call may be wrong. Germline CDR1 and CDR2: MNHEY and SMNVEV (reference sequence). The CDR3 covers 13 residues. Here the CDR3 reads CASSLMRNYEQYF. Here the CDR3 DNA reads TGTGCCAGCAGTTTGATGAGAAACTACGAGCAGTACTTC.

The gene calls are TRBV6-1 and TRBJ2-7, with TRBD2 matching over 9 bases. Per germline, CDR1 MNHNS and CDR2 SASEGT. The ends lost 3 bases at V and 4 bases at J; junction bases unmatched: 10. The CDR3 contains 16 residues. The CDR3 DNA reads as TGTGCCAGCAGTGAGACAGGTAGCGGGAGATGGTACGAGCAGTACTTC. It specifies CASSETGSGRWYEQYF.

The chain recombines TRBV2 with TRBJ2-7, with D possibly TRBD1 on 6 matching bases. Between the trimmed V and J ends, which lost 4 bases and 4 bases, there was a span of 14 bases. This CDR3 region has 14 residues. The germline V gene has CDR1 SNHLY and CDR2 FYNNEI. CDR3 in DNA: TGTGCCAGCAGTGTTGAACAGGGCCAATACGAGCAGTACTTC. Protein sequence: CASSVEQGQYEQYF.

V usage is TRBV6-1 and J usage is TRBJ2-6, with D perhaps matching TRBD2 (6 bases). Germline V gene data show CDR1 as MNHNS and CDR2 as SASEGT. Deletions cut 1 base from V and 0 bases from J, with 10 bases between. The CDR3 length is 17 residues. Here the CDR3 DNA reads TGTGCCAGCAGTGAAGGGAGGGGAACCTCTGGGGCCAACGTCCTGACTTTC. This sequence encodes CASSEGRGTSGANVLTF.

V gene TRBV30 combines with J gene TRBJ2-1, with D perhaps TRBD1 (5 bases). Germline V gene data show CDR1 as GTSNPN and CDR2 as SVGIG (reference sequence). V lost 4 bases to trimming and J lost 5 bases, with 24 bases between them. This CDR3 region has 17 residues. CDR3 nucleotide sequence: TGTGCCTGGACCCCCCTGGGGCAGACAAATCCGAACAATGAGCAGTTCTTC. Its protein product is CAWTPLGQTNPNNEQFF.

The rearrangement joins TRBV2 to TRBJ1-3, with 8 bases aligning to TRBD1. Germline trimming cut 4 bases from V and 4 bases from J; bases unmatched to any gene: 6. The CDR3 sequence is 15 residues long. The germline CDR1 and CDR2 sequences are SNHLY and FYNNEI. The chain's CDR3 is CASSGARTGGNTIYF. The CDR3 DNA reads as TGTGCCAGCAGTGGAGCAAGGACAGGGGGAAACACCATATATTTT. Based on the CDR3 plus reference TRBV2 and TRBJ1-3, the full variable domain is EPEVTQTPSHQVTQMGQEVILRCVPISNHLYFYWYRQILGQKVEFLVSFYNNEISEKSEIFDDQFSVERPDGSNFTLKIRSTKLEDSAMYFCASSGARTGGNTIYFGEGSWLTVV.

This chain joins TRBV7-9 and TRBJ1-6, with D perhaps TRBD1 (6 bases). V was cut by 6 bases and J by 6 bases, with 12 bases left in between. Germline V lookup: CDR1 SEHNR, CDR2 FQNEAQ (reference sequence). The CDR3 is 14 residues long. In nucleotides, the CDR3 is TGTGCCAGCAGACCGACAGGAATTAATTCACCCCTCCACTTT. It is translated as CASRPTGINSPLHF.

The chain recombines TRBV5-4 with TRBJ2-5; 7 positions match TRBD1. Germline-derived CDR1 and CDR2 are SGHNT and YYREEE (reference sequence). The V segment lost 4 bases and the J segment 1 base; nucleotides outside the gene matches: 4. The CDR3 length is 14 residues. The CDR3 nucleotides are TGTGCCAGCAGCCCCAGACAGGGCCAAGAGACCCAGTACTTC. It codes for CASSPRQGQETQYF.

This clone was recorded only once. The J gene is TRBJ2-7, the V gene TRBV19, with D hard to call. Germline values: CDR1 LNHDA, CDR2 SQIVND (reference sequence). V lost 5 bases to trimming and J lost 7 bases, with 12 bases between them. The CDR3 extends over 12 amino acids. The CDR3 bases are TGTGCCAGTAGTCTCCTGACTGGGGAGCAGTACTTC. This gives the protein CASSLLTGEQYF.

The V call is TRBV27, the J call TRBJ2-1, with D possibly matching TRBD2 (6 bases). Germline lookup yields CDR1 MNHEY and CDR2 SMNVEV (reference sequence). The V gene lost 2 bases and the J gene lost 8 bases, with 10 bases spanning the gap. The CDR3 extends over 13 amino acids. CDR3 protein: CASSLHGGHEQFF. Written as DNA, the CDR3 is TGTGCCAGCAGTTTACACGGAGGGCATGAGCAGTTCTTC.

This rearrangement joins TRBV13 to TRBJ2-7; possible D gene TRBD2, 6 bases. The germline CDR1 and CDR2 sequences are PRHDT and FYEKMQ (reference sequence). The CDR3 loop spans 14 amino acids. V was trimmed by 3 bases and J by 3 bases, leaving 12 bases between them. The CDR3, as DNA: TGTGCCAGCAGCTTCCCGGGAGAGGACTACGAGCAGTACTTC. Translated: CASSFPGEDYEQYF.

The rearrangement uses TRBV14 and TRBJ2-1, with D maybe TRBD1 (5 bases). Germline V gives CDR1 SGHDN, CDR2 FVKESK. V shed 1 base and J shed 4 bases, with 11 bases lying between them. The length of the CDR3 is 15 residues. The CDR3 reads CASSQARQTYNEQFF. The CDR3 DNA sequence: TGTGCCAGCAGCCAAGCTAGACAGACTTACAATGAGCAGTTCTTC. The whole variable domain, remainder taken from reference TRBV14 and TRBJ2-1, is EAGVTQFPSHSVIEKGQTVTLRCDPISGHDNLYWYRRVMGKEIKFLLHFVKESKQDESGMPNNRFLAERTGGTYSTLKVQPAELEDSGVYFCASSQARQTYNEQFFGPGTRLTVL.

The CDR3 here is CASSHFLQGRETQYF. CDR3 in DNA: TGTGCCAGCAGCCATTTCCTACAGGGGAGAGAGACCCAGTACTTC. The chain joins TRBV5-6 to TRBJ2-5, with TRBD1 matching over 7 bases. The length of the CDR3 is 15 residues. V dropped 4 bases and J dropped 4; count of bases not matched to a gene: 10. CDR1 and CDR2 (germline): SGHDT, YYEEEE.

This chain links TRBV5-5 with TRBJ2-3, with D possibly being TRBD2 (5 bases). V was cut by 6 bases and J by 5 bases, with 19 bases left in between. This CDR3 is 15 amino acids long. Germline CDR1 and CDR2: SGHKS and YYEKEE (reference sequence). The CDR3 loop is CASNFRGLDVDTQYF. CDR3 DNA: TGTGCCAGCAACTTCCGCGGGCTAGATGTAGATACGCAGTATTTT.